Below are 7 T cell receptor beta chains sequenced from a single sample in a study of blood T cell repertoires in COVID-19. Generated by immunoSEQ multiplex PCR, the TCRdb table keeps only in-frame clones and is missing some. The data show 120,000 or so clones, with roughly 89% seen just once and 3.8% held by the top ten. The sample comprised peripheral blood. These receptors were collected from a woman aged 60 to 75 with COVID-19, enrolled during active disease.

The sample holds a few counts of this clone. The V and J genes are TRBV6-1 and TRBJ2-1; 8 nucleotides agree with TRBD1. Losses at the gene ends were 2 bases for V and 3 bases for J; bases not matched to a gene: 6. The CDR3 length is 16 residues. Looked up from germline, CDR1 is MNHNS and CDR2 is SASEGT. The CDR3 nucleotides read TGTGCCAGCAGTGAATTTGGGACAGGCCTCTACAATGAGCAGTTCTTC. Translating it yields CASSEFGTGLYNEQFF.

This chain connects TRBV7-3 to TRBJ1-1; D unresolved. Trimming pared 1 base from V and 3 bases from J, leaving 12 bases between. CDR3 size: 15 residues. Germline V gives CDR1 SGHTA, CDR2 FQGTGA. The CDR3 DNA sequence: TGTGCCAGCAGCTTAATGGCAGGTGGTCACACTGAAGCTTTCTTT. Its translation is CASSLMAGGHTEAFF. The whole variable domain, remainder taken from reference TRBV7-3 and TRBJ1-1, is GAGVSQTPSNKVTEKGKYVELRCDPISGHTALYWYRQSLGQGPEFLIYFQGTGAADDSGLPNDRFFAVRPEGSVSTLKIQRTERGDSAVYLCASSLMAGGHTEAFFGQGTRLTVV.

This chain joins TRBV30 and TRBJ1-2; 7 bases map to TRBD1. This CDR3 has 13 amino acids. Losses at the gene ends were 7 bases for V and 6 bases for J; bases not matched to a gene: 11. Germline CDR1 is GTSNPN and CDR2 is SVGIG (reference sequence). The CDR3 bases are TGTGCCTTAGACATGACAGGGTTTAATGGCTACACCTTC. Its protein is CALDMTGFNGYTF.

The V and J genes are TRBV4-2 and TRBJ1-1; 9 nucleotides align to TRBD1. The germline CDR1 and CDR2 sequences are LGHNA and YNFKEQ. The CDR3 has 18 amino acids. The V gene end was trimmed by 3 bases and the J gene end by 0 bases; junction bases not matched to a gene: 11. CDR3 amino acids: CASSHLQGAGWMNTEAFF. The DNA for the CDR3 is TGTGCCAGCAGCCATCTACAGGGGGCAGGTTGGATGAACACTGAAGCTTTCTTT.

The chain couples TRBV11-2 to TRBJ1-5, with D unclear. The length of the CDR3 is 14 residues. Per germline, CDR1 SGHAT and CDR2 FQNNGV. V lost 3 bases to trimming and J lost 3 bases, with 9 bases between them. The CDR3 sequence is CASSLGRNNQPQHF. The CDR3, as DNA: TGTGCCAGCAGCTTGGGCAGAAACAATCAGCCCCAGCATTTT.

The V and J genes are TRBV4-2 and TRBJ2-3; 9 bases agree with TRBD2. Per the germline V gene, CDR1 is LGHNA and CDR2 is YNFKEQ. The V segment lost 2 bases and the J segment 3 bases; nucleotides outside the gene matches: 6. The CDR3 spans 16 residues. CDR3 loop: CASSQPGLAGTDTQYF. In DNA, the CDR3 is TGTGCCAGCAGCCAACCGGGACTAGCTGGAACAGATACGCAGTATTTT.

The V call is TRBV11-2, the J call TRBJ1-5; 8 positions match TRBD1. The CDR3 loop spans 14 amino acids. With V trimmed by 3 bases and J by 7 bases, 5 bases remained unmatched. The germline gives CDR1 SGHAT, CDR2 FQNNGV. In nucleotides, the CDR3 is TGTGCCAGCAGCTTCGACAGGGGAGGGCAGCCCCAGCATTTT. It encodes CASSFDRGGQPQHF. The variable domain in full, completed from reference TRBV11-2 and TRBJ1-5, reads EAGVAQSPRYKIIEKRQSVAFWCNPISGHATLYWYQQILGQGPKLLIQFQNNGVVDDSQLPKDRFSAERLKGVDSTLKIQPAKLEDSAVYLCASSFDRGGQPQHFGDGTRLSIL.